The present TCR beta chain was sequenced within a study of T cell repertoires in cytomegalovirus infection. Overall study context: Newly reported HLA-C-restricted and thoroughly characterized HLA-B-restricted CMV epitopes were employed.

Findings and limits, study-wide: Within the response measured ex vivo, HLA-C-restricted CMV-specific TCR beta clonotypes were dominant.

From germline, CDR1 is SEHNR and CDR2 FQNEAQ (reference sequence). This CDR3 is 15 amino acids long. V lost 5 bases and J 4 bases, leaving 17 bases between the germline ends. One entry per CDR3 protein, called by TCRdb with MiXCR from the reads. The repertoire holds about 150,000 distinct CDR3 sequences, with around 32% as singletons. The table lists this clonotype with many counts. Its target is unknown. The rearrangement links TRBV7-9 to TRBJ1-1; perhaps TRBD1 as D (6 bases). The TCR originated in a human donor in good health (CMV status not recorded). Some clones in this sample may be carry-over from other donors' samples. Here the sequenced sample was CD8+ T cells from cultured PBMCs, taken from culture after CMV antigen stimulation. The CDR3 loop reads CASSPNRELSTEAFF. DNA for the CDR3: TGTGCCAGCAGCCCTAACAGGGAGCTGAGCACTGAAGCTTTCTTT.